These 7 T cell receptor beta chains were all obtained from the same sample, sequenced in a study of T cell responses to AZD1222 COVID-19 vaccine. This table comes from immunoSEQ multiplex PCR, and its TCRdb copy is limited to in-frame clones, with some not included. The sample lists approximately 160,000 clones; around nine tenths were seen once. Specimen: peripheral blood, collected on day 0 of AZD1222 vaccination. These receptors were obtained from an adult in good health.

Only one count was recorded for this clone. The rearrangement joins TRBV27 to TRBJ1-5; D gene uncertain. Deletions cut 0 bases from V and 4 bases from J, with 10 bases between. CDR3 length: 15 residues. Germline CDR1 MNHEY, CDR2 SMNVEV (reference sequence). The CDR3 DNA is TGTGCCAGCAGTTTATCGTCTGGGAGAAATCAGCCCCAGCATTTT. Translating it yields CASSLSSGRNQPQHF.

The CDR3 DNA follows: TGTGCCAGCAGTATTAGCGGGCCCTACGAGCAGTACTTC. Its protein product is CASSISGPYEQYF. The rearrangement uses TRBV27 and TRBJ2-7; TRBD2 agrees at 7 bases. This CDR3 region has 13 residues. With V trimmed by 5 bases and J by 2 bases, 3 bases remained unmatched. Per germline, CDR1 MNHEY and CDR2 SMNVEV (reference sequence).

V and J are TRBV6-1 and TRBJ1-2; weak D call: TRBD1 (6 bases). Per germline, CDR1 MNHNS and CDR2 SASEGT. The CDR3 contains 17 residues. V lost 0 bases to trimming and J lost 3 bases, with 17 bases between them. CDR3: CASSEAFGQGPDYGYTF. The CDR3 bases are TGTGCCAGCAGTGAAGCCTTCGGTCAGGGGCCGGACTATGGCTACACCTTC.

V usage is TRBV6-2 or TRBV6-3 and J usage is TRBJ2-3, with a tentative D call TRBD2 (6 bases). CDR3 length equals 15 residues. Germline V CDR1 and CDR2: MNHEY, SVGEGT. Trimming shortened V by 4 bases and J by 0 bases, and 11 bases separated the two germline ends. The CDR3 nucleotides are TGTGCCAGCAGTTGGAGCGGGCGGAGCACAGATACGCAGTATTTT. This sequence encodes CASSWSGRSTDTQYF.

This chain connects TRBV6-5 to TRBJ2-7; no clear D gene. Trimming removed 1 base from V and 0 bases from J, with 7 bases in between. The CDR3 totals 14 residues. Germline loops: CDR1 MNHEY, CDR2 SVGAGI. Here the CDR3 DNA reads TGTGCCAGCAGTTACTACGGCACCTCCTACGAGCAGTACTTC. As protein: CASSYYGTSYEQYF.

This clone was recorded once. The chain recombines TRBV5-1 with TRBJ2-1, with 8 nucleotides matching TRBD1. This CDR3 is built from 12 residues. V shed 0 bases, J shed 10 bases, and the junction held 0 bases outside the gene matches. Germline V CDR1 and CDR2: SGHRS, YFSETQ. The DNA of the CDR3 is TGCGCCAGCAGCTTGGGGGACAGGGAGCAGTTCTTC. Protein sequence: CASSLGDREQFF.

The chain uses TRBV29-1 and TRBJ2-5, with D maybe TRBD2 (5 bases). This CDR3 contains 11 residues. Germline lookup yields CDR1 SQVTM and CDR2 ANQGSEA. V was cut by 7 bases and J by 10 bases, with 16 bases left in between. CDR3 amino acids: CSGGSEGVQYF. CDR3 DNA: TGCAGCGGGGGATCCGAGGGAGTCCAGTACTTC.